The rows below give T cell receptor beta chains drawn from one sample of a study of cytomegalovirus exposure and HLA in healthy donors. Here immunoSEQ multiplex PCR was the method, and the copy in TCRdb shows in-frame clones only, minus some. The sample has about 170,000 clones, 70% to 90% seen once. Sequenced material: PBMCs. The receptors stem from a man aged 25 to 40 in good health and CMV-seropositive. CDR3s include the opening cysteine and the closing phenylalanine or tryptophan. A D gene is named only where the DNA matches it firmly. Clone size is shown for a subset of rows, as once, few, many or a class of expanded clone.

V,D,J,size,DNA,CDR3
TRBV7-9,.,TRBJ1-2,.,TGTGCCAGCAGCTTACAGGAGGCTAACTATGGCTACACCTTC,CASSLQEANYGYTF
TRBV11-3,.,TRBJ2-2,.,TGTGCCAGCAGCTTCACTCGAGCGGCCACCCTTAACACCGGGGAGCTGTTTTTT,CASSFTRAATLNTGELFF
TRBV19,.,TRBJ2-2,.,TGTGCCAGTAGTATGGGGGGTAGCGAGTTCACCGGGGAGCTGTTTTTT,CASSMGGSEFTGELFF
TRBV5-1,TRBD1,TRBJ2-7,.,TGCGCCAGCAGCATGACAGGGGGTATTTTGAACGAGCAGTACTTC,CASSMTGGILNEQYF
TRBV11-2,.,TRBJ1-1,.,TGTGCCAGCAGCCTCGGGGGGCTTGAAGCTTTCTTT,CASSLGGLEAFF
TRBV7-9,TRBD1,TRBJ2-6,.,TGTGCCAGCAGCCCAACCCCGGACAGGCCCAGTTTAGGAGCCAACGTCCTGACTTTC,CASSPTPDRPSLGANVLTF
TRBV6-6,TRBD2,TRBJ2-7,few,TGTGCCAGCAGGTCGACTAGCGGGACCTACGAGCAGTACTTC,CASRSTSGTYEQYF
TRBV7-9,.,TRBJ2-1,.,TGTTCCAGCAGCCCCGTTAATTACAATGAGCAGTTCTTC,CSSSPVNYNEQFF
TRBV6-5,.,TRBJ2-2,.,TGTGCCAGCAGTTACTCCAAAGGGGTCACCGGGGAGCTGTTTTTT,CASSYSKGVTGELFF
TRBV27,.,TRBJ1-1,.,TGTGCCAGCAGTCCGAGCCGGGAAAGGAACACTGAAGCTTTCTTT,CASSPSRERNTEAFF
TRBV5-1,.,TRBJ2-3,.,TGCGCCAGCAGCAATTACCGGGAGAGGAGCACAGATACGCAGTATTTT,CASSNYRERSTDTQYF